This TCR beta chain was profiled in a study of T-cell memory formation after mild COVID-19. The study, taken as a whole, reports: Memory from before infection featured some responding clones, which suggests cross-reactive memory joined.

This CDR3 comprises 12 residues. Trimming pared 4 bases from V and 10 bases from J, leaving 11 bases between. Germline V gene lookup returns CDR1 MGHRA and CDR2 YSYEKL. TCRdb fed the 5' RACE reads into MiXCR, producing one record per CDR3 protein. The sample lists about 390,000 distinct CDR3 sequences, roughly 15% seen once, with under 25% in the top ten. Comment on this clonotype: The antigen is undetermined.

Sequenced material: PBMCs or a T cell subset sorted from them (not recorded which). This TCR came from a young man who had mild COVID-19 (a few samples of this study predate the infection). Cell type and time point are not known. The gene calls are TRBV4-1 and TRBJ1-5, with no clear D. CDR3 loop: CASSRPPEPQHF. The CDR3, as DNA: TGCGCCAGCAGCCGCCCCCCGGAACCCCAGCATTTT.